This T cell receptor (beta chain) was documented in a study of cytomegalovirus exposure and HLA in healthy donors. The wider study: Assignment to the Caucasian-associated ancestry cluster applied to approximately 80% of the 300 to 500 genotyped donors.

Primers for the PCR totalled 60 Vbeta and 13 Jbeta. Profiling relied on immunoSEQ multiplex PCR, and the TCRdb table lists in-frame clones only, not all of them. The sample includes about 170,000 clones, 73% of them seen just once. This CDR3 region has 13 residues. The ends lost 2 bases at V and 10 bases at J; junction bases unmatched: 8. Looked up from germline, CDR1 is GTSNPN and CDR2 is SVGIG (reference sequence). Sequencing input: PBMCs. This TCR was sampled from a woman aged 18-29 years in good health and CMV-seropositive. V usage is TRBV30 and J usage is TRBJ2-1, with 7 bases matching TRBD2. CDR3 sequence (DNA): TGTGCCTGGAGTAGCGGGGACCCACGCGAGCAGTTCTTC. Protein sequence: CAWSSGDPREQFF.